These 15 T cell receptor beta chains share one sample of origin, sequenced in a study of blood T cell repertoires in COVID-19. Data came from immunoSEQ multiplex PCR; TCRdb stores just in-frame clones and leaves some out. The sample lists around 170,000 clones, around 90% occurring once. The sample comprised peripheral blood. Every receptor here comes from a man in his sixties with acute or convalescent COVID-19.

The chain recombines TRBV30 with TRBJ1-5; 8 bases are a match to TRBD1. CDR1 is GTSNPN, CDR2 SVGIG, per germline (reference sequence). V shed 2 bases, J shed 3 bases, and the junction held 12 bases outside the gene matches. The CDR3 loop spans 17 amino acids. Here the CDR3 reads CAWSPTGWTGLNQPQHF. As DNA, the CDR3 is TGTGCCTGGAGTCCGACAGGGTGGACAGGGCTCAATCAGCCCCAGCATTTT.

The chain has TRBV6-2 or TRBV6-3 and TRBJ1-2; possible D gene TRBD1, 6 bases. The germline CDR1 and CDR2 sequences are MNHEY and SVGEGT. Trimming shortened V by 5 bases and J by 3 bases, and 13 bases separated the two germline ends. The CDR3 is 14 residues long. This CDR3 is CASSAQGEYYGYTF. The DNA for the CDR3 is TGTGCCAGCAGTGCACAGGGTGAATACTATGGCTACACCTTC.

The rearrangement links TRBV3-1 (or the pseudogene TRBV3-2) to TRBJ1-2; D uncertain. The CDR3 contains 15 residues. Per the germline V gene, CDR1 is LGHDT and CDR2 is YNNKEL (reference sequence). Deletions cut 5 bases from V and 8 bases from J, with 21 bases between. CDR3 amino acids: CASSFRGFGSGGYTF. The CDR3 DNA reads TGTGCCAGCAGCTTCCGAGGATTTGGGAGTGGGGGCTACACCTTC.

J is TRBJ2-1 and V is TRBV7-3, with 9 bases aligning to TRBD2. V was pared by 5 bases and J by 5 bases, with 13 bases of the junction left unmatched. This CDR3 is 17 amino acids long. CDR1 is SGHTA, CDR2 FQGTGA, per germline. CDR3 protein: CASSQGGSASGDNEQFF. The CDR3 region has the DNA TGTGCCAGCAGCCAAGGGGGCTCCGCTAGCGGGGACAATGAGCAGTTCTTC.

The chain employs TRBV5-1 and TRBJ2-1; 9 positions match TRBD1. This CDR3 spans 15 amino acids. V shed 0 bases and J 7 bases; nucleotides not matched to a gene: 5. Germline V gives CDR1 SGHRS, CDR2 YFSETQ. Here the CDR3 reads CASSLAGQGWNEQFF. DNA for the CDR3: TGCGCCAGCAGCTTGGCGGGACAGGGTTGGAATGAGCAGTTCTTC.

V gene TRBV27 combines with J gene TRBJ2-2, with a tentative D call TRBD2 (6 bases). V was shortened by 3 bases and J by 4 bases, with 12 bases between the two germline ends. The CDR3 totals 15 residues. The germline gives CDR1 MNHEY, CDR2 SMNVEV (reference sequence). CDR3 residues: CASSFYAGLTGELFF. For the CDR3, the DNA is TGTGCCAGCAGTTTTTACGCGGGACTCACCGGGGAGCTGTTTTTT.

V and J are TRBV3-1 (or the pseudogene TRBV3-2) and TRBJ1-6; D remains ambiguous. This CDR3 is built from 16 residues. Trimming stripped 2 bases from V and 3 bases from J, with 11 bases between. CDR1 LGHDT and CDR2 YNNKEL come from the germline V gene (reference sequence). CDR3 region: CASSQLPTRYNSPLHF. As DNA, the CDR3 is TGTGCCAGCAGCCAACTCCCGACACGCTATAATTCACCCCTCCACTTT.

The chain uses TRBV7-3 and TRBJ2-3; 12 bases fit TRBD2. The length of the CDR3 is 17 residues. Germline lookup yields CDR1 SGHTA and CDR2 FQGTGA. V dropped 4 bases and J dropped 2; count of bases not matched to a gene: 7. The CDR3 spells CASSSRGLAGPTDTQYF. The CDR3 bases are TGTGCCAGCAGCTCCCGAGGACTAGCGGGACCCACAGATACGCAGTATTTT.

This clone was detected only once. The gene calls are TRBV5-4 and TRBJ1-1; D might be TRBD1 (5 bases). Between the trimmed V and J ends, which lost 3 bases and 2 bases, there was a span of 17 bases. The CDR3 covers 16 residues. The germline V gene encodes CDR1 SGHNT and CDR2 YYREEE (reference sequence). The CDR3 reads CASSSSGKKANTEAFF. The CDR3 DNA sequence: TGTGCCAGCAGCTCCTCAGGGAAAAAGGCTAACACTGAAGCTTTCTTT.

The chain links TRBV5-1 to TRBJ1-2; the match to TRBD1 covers 10 bases. CDR1 is SGHRS, CDR2 YFSETQ, per germline. Unmatched junction bases numbered 5, after V lost 0 bases and J lost 3 bases. The CDR3 length is 16 residues. CDR3 nucleotides: TGCGCCAGCAGCTTGGGACTAGGGACAGGGGACTATGGCTACACCTTC. It specifies CASSLGLGTGDYGYTF. Full variable domain (rest looked up from reference TRBV5-1 and TRBJ1-2): KAGVTQTPRYLIKTRGQQVTLSCSPISGHRSVSWYQQTPGQGLQFLFEYFSETQRNKGNFPGRFSGRQFSNSRSEMNVSTLELGDSALYLCASSLGLGTGDYGYTFGSGTRLTVV.

This chain links TRBV4-1 with TRBJ1-1; unclear D gene. The CDR3 length is 13 residues. Germline CDR1 MGHRA, CDR2 YSYEKL. Trimming removed 5 bases from V and 1 base from J, with 8 bases in between. CDR3 residues: CASSYRQNTEAFF. The CDR3 nucleotides are TGCGCCAGCAGCTACCGACAGAACACTGAAGCTTTCTTT.

The gene calls are TRBV14 and TRBJ2-2, with TRBD1 matching over 10 bases. The CDR3 spans 16 residues. CDR1 SGHDN and CDR2 FVKESK come from the germline V gene. Trimming took 2 bases from V and 4 from J; bases not matched to a gene: 4. The CDR3 here is CASSQIGTGVTGELFF. The CDR3 nucleotides are TGTGCCAGCAGCCAAATCGGGACAGGGGTCACCGGGGAGCTGTTTTTT.

The V call is TRBV25-1, the J call TRBJ1-2, with 9 bases identical to TRBD1. The V and J ends lost 3 bases and 0 bases, in that order; junction bases with no gene match: 5. This CDR3 comprises 16 residues. Looked up from germline, CDR1 is MGHDK and CDR2 is SYGVNS. CDR3 sequence (DNA): TGTGCCAGCAGTGAGACAGGGGGGGGTACTAACTATGGCTACACCTTC. This encodes CASSETGGGTNYGYTF.

This rearrangement joins TRBV29-1 to TRBJ1-2; TRBD1 matches at 7 bases. The CDR3 has 12 residues. Germline trimming cut 3 bases from V and 4 bases from J; bases unmatched to any gene: 2. CDR1 SQVTM and CDR2 ANQGSEA come from the germline V gene. The CDR3 here is CSVDRGLYGYTF. CDR3 DNA: TGCAGCGTTGATAGGGGGCTCTATGGCTACACCTTC.

The genes are TRBV5-5 and TRBJ2-7; D might be TRBD2 (5 bases). Between the trimmed V and J ends, which lost 4 bases and 0 bases, there was a span of 8 bases. The CDR3 extends over 13 amino acids. CDR1 and CDR2 (germline): SGHKS, YYEKEE (reference sequence). CDR3 bases: TGTGCCAGCAGCCCGGGGTACTCCTACGAGCAGTACTTC. Its protein is CASSPGYSYEQYF. Together with reference TRBV5-5 and TRBJ2-7, the CDR3 gives the full variable domain: DAGVTQSPTHLIKTRGQQVTLRCSPISGHKSVSWYQQVLGQGPQFIFQYYEKEERGRGNFPDRFSARQFPNYSSELNVNALLLGDSALYLCASSPGYSYEQYFGPGTRLTVT.